This T cell receptor (beta chain) was sequenced in a study of blood T cell repertoires in COVID-19. The CDR3 loop spans 14 amino acids. The V end lost 1 base, the J end lost 7 bases, and 14 bases lay between the germline ends. The germline CDR1 and CDR2 sequences are SGHTA and FQGNSA. Data came from immunoSEQ multiplex PCR; TCRdb stores just in-frame clones and leaves some out. The sample lists over 150,000 clones, around nine tenths occurring once. The TCR sequence derives from a woman between 70 and 85 years old with COVID-19, enrolled during active disease. The rearrangement joins TRBV7-2 to TRBJ2-7, with D hard to call. Sequenced input: peripheral blood. CDR3 in DNA: TGTGCCAGCAGCTTAGGGTCTTCCCACGGGGAGCAGTACTTC. It encodes CASSLGSSHGEQYF. Complete variable domain (other parts from reference TRBV7-2 and TRBJ2-7): GAGVSQSPSNKVTEKGKDVELRCDPISGHTALYWYRQSLGQGLEFLIYFQGNSAPDKSGLPSDRFSAERTGGSVSTLTIQRTQQEDSAVYLCASSLGSSHGEQYFGPGTRLTVT.